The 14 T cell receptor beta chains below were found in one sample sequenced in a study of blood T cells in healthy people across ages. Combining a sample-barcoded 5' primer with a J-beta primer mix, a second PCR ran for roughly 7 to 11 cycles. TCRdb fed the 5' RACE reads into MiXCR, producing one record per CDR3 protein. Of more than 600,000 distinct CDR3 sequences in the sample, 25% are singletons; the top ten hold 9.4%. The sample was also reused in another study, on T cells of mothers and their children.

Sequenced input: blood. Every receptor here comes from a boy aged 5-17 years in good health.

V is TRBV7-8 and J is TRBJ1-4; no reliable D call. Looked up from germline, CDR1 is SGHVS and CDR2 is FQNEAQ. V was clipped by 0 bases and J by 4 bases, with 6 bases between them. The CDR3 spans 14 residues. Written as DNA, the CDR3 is TGTGCCAGCAGCTTAGCGCTCGGTAATGAAAAACTGTTTTTT. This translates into CASSLALGNEKLFF.

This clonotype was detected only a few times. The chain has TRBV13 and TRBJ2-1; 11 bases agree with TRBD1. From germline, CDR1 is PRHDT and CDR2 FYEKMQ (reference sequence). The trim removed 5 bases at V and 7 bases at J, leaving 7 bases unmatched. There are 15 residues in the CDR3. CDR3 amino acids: CASSQGQGAGNEQFF. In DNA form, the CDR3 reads TGTGCCAGCAGCCAAGGACAGGGGGCGGGGAATGAGCAGTTCTTC.

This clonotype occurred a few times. CDR3 region: CASSLGIAGGPSYEQYF. The CDR3 nucleotides read TGTGCCAGCAGCCTTGGGATAGCGGGAGGCCCCTCCTACGAGCAGTACTTC. The chain employs TRBV5-6 and TRBJ2-5; 10 nucleotides line up with TRBD2. The J call may be mistaken, given a closer DNA end match to TRBJ2-7. CDR1 is SGHDT, CDR2 YYEEEE, per germline. The CDR3 consists of 17 residues.

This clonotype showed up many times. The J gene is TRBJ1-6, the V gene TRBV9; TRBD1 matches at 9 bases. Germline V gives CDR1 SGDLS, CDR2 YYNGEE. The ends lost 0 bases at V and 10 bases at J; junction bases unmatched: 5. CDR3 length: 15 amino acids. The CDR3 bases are TGTGCCAGCAGCGTAGGGGGACAGGGTGACTCACCCCTCCACTTT. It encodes CASSVGGQGDSPLHF.

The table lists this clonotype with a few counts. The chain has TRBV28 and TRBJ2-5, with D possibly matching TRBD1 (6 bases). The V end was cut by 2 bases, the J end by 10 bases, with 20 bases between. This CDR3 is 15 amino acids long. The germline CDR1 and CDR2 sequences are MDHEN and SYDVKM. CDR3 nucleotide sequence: TGTGCCAGCAGTTTAGGGTGGACAGAGAGACCCATCCAGTACTTC. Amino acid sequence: CASSLGWTERPIQYF.

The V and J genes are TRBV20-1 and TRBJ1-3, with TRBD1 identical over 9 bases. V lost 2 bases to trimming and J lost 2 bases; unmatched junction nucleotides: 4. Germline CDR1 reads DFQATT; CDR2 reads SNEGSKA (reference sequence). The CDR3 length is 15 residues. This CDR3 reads CSARLGQGTGNTIYF. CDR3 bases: TGCAGTGCTAGACTGGGACAGGGAACTGGAAACACCATATATTTT.

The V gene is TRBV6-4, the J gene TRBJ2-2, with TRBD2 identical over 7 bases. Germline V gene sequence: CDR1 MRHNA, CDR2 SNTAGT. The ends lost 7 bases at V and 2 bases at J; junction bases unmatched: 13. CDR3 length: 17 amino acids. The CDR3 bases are TGTGCCAGCACAGTTGGGAGGGAACACCTAAACACCGGGGAGCTGTTTTTT. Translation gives CASTVGREHLNTGELFF.

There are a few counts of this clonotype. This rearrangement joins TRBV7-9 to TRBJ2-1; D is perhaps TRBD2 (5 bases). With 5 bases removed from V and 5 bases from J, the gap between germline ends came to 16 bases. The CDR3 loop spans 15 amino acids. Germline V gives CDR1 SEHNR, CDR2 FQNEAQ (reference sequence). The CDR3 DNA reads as TGTGCCAGCAGCCTGGACTTGAACTTAAACAATGAGCAGTTCTTC. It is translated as CASSLDLNLNNEQFF.

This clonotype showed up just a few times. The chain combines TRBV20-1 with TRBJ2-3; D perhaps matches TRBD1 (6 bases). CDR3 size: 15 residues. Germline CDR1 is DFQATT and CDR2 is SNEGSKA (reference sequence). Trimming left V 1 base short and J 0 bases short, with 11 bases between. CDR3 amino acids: CSARATGSSTDTQYF. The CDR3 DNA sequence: TGCAGTGCTAGAGCCACAGGGAGTAGCACAGATACGCAGTATTTT.

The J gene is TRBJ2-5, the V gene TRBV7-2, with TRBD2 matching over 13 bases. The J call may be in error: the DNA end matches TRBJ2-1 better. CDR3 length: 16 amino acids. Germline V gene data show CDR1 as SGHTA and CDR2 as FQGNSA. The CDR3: CASSSQPGLAGNEQFF. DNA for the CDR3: TGTGCCAGCAGCTCACAGCCGGGACTAGCGGGGAATGAGCAGTTCTTC.

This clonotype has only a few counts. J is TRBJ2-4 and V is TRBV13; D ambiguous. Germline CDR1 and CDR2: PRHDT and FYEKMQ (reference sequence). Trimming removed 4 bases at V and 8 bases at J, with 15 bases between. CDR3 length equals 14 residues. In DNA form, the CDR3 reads TGTGCCAGCAGCTCCCGCTTAGACGTAGACATTCAGTACTTC. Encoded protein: CASSSRLDVDIQYF.

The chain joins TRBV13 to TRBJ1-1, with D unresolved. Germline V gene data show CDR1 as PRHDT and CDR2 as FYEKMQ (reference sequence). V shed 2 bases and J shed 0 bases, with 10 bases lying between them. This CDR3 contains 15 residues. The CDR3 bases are TGTGCCAGCAGCTTAACCTGGACCGTGAACACTGAAGCTTTCTTT. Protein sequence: CASSLTWTVNTEAFF. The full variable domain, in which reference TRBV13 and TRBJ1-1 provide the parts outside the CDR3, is AAGVIQSPRHLIKEKRETATLKCYPIPRHDTVYWYQQGPGQDPQFLISFYEKMQSDKGSIPDRFSAQQFSDYHSELNMSSLELGDSALYFCASSLTWTVNTEAFFGQGTRLTVV.

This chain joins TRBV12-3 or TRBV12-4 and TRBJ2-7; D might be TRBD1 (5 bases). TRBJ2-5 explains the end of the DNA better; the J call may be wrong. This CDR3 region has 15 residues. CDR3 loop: CASSRRDQVMETQYF. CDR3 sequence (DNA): TGTGCCAGCAGCCGCAGGGATCAGGTGATGGAGACCCAGTACTTC.

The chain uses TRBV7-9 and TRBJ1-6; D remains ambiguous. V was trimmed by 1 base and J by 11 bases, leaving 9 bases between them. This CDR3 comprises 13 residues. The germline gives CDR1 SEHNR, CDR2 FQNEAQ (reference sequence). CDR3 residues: CASSLGSLTPLHF. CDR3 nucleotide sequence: TGTGCCAGCAGCTTAGGGAGTCTGACACCCCTCCACTTT.